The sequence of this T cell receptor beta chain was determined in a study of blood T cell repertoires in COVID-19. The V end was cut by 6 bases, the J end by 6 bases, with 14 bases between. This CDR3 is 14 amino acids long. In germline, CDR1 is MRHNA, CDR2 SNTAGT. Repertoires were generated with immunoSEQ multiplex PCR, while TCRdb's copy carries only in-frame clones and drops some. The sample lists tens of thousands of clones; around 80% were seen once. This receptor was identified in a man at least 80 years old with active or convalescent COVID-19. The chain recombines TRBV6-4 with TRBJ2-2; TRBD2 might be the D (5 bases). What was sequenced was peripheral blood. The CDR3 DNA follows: TGTGCCAGCAGCCAAATTGGAGGAGCCGGGGAGCTGTTTTTT. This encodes CASSQIGGAGELFF.